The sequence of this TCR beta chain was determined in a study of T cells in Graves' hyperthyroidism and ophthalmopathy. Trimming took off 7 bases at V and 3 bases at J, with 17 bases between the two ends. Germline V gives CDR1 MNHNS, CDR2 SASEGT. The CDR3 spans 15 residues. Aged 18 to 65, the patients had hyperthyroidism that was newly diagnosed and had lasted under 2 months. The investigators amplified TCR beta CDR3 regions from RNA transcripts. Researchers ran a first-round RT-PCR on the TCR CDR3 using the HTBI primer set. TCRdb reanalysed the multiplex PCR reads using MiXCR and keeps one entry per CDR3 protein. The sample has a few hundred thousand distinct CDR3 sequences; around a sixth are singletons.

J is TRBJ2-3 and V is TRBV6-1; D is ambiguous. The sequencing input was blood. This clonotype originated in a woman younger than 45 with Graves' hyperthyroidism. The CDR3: CASTELTLGTDTQYF. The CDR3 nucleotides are TGTGCCAGCACCGAACTTACTCTTGGTACAGATACGCAGTATTTT.